This TCR beta chain originates from a study of T cells in Graves' hyperthyroidism and ophthalmopathy. A remark on this clonotype: Its matching antigen is unknown.

Germline-derived CDR1 and CDR2 are MNHNS and SASEGT. The CDR3 totals 15 residues. V lost 6 bases and J 5 bases, leaving 19 bases between the germline ends. An approximately 10 ml volume of fresh peripheral blood provided the PBMCs. Notes on the study in general: Most clonotypes expanded in thyroid above 0.001 were likewise present in blood. The model anticipated ophthalmopathy a median approximately 6.7 months pre-onset.

The source material, RNA transcripts, was used to amplify TCR beta CDR3 regions. With the HTBI primer set, the TCR CDR3 went through a first round of RT-PCR. One entry per CDR3 protein results from TCRdb running MiXCR on the multiplex PCR reads. The table has about 400,000 distinct CDR3 sequences, about 14% seen once. The clonotype was recovered from a man between 50 and 59 years old with Graves' ophthalmopathy. Sequenced input: blood. The chain combines TRBV6-1 with TRBJ2-5; TRBD1 or TRBD2 may be the D gene (6 bases each). The CDR3 coding sequence is TGTGCCAGCAGGTCGGACGGGGGCCGGATGGAGACCCAGTACTTC. This encodes CASRSDGGRMETQYF.